This T cell receptor beta chain is drawn from a study of cytomegalovirus exposure and HLA in healthy donors (dated by TCRdb to about 2017). Broadly, across the study: An earlier analysis of about 530 of the donors reported 250 to 350 Gb of sequence data and around 100 million unique TCR beta sequences obtained from approximately 180 million T cells. The number of donors typed differed by locus, with about 629-630 for A, B, C, DRB1 and DQB1, 522 for DQA1, about 610 for DPA1, and approximately 470 for DPB1. Donor age, sex, ethnicity and CMV serostatus were compiled alongside the repertoire data. Of the approximately 400 genotyped donors, about 80% fell in the genetic ancestry cluster associated with self-reported Caucasian donors. The T cell repertoires of several hundred subjects were profiled by immunosequencing and related to cytomegalovirus serostatus. A later genetic analysis took genome-wide SNP genotypes for about 55% of the 666 donors and used that subset as a discovery cohort. To decide whether each TCR beta V gene segment behaved as functional or pseudogenic, an earlier analysis of some 580 of the donors relied on high-throughput TCR beta sequencing. Every discovery cohort repertoire had been produced on one sequencing platform. Along with the approximately 700-subject first cohort, a separate validation cohort of about 110 different subjects was used. To predict cytomegalovirus infection status, the study brought together high-throughput TCR immunosequencing, statistical association of individual TCRs with disease status, and machine learning. The study aimed to test whether cataloging public T cell receptors could reveal signatures of past pathogen exposure. An early release that covered roughly 600 HLA-typed donors contained approximately 300 gigabases of sequencing data and tens of millions of unique TCR sequences. HLA typing covered class I and class II loci at four-digit resolution. Across around 400 genotyped donors of the cohort, an average of about 240,000 unique TCR beta nucleotide sequences per donor were sequenced, and roughly 20% of those sequences were non-productive. Rather than using new phenotypic data, the later analysis identified candidate immune exposures from TCR beta sequences and from how often those sequences occurred across donors. A later analysis re-examined previously published TCR beta repertoires from more than 550 donors and added high-resolution HLA genotyping to investigate patterns of TCR occurrence. Roughly five DR-DQ haplotypes were treated as single units for association and clustering because of strong linkage in the cohort. Study-wide conclusions, independent of this receptor: In a later analysis, around 15,000 TCR beta sequences were associated with specific HLA alleles at a false discovery rate of 0.05. The study listed 150 to 200 TCR beta chains as associated with cytomegalovirus. A further reported finding was that TCR beta sequences accurately predicted the HLA-A and HLA-B alleles for most subjects in the first cohort. Because counts were too low, roughly 16 rarely observed V segments, including chromosome 9 orphons, were excluded from the earlier analysis of roughly 580 of the donors. In a later analysis, most CMV-associated TCR beta chains were found to appear HLA-restricted, with HLA associations seemingly driven largely by CMV exposure. The 87-base-pair reads could not distinguish some IMGT-functional V segments, including TRBV6-2 and TRBV6-3, so those segments were excluded. An association between a missense DCLRE1C variant and V-gene and J-gene trimming of TCR beta chains was found in a later genetic analysis and replicated in an independent cohort. The authors suggested that the approach could potentially be extended to other disease states and immunological phenotypes. Linkage disequilibrium might explain the correlated functional status among segregating V segments, but an unknown experimental factor could not be excluded. In this cohort, only TCR beta chains were sequenced, and detectable features were limited by the absence of alpha or paired-chain data. A later analysis found that TCR association rates varied across HLA loci, with DRB1 alleles showing the most associated TCRs and HLA-C alleles the fewest. In an earlier analysis of 587 of the donors, most TCR beta V segments appeared in productive rearrangements about 90% or about 30% of the time, broadly matching IMGT annotations. Compared with equally common non-associated chains, HLA-associated TCR beta chains in a later analysis were more clonally expanded and had lower generation probabilities. Several of the top co-occurrence clusters appeared to be linked to parvovirus B19, influenza, CMV and Epstein-Barr virus, according to a later analysis. In a later genetic analysis, fewer N-insertions in productive TCRs were reported among donors in an Asian-associated ancestry cluster than the roughly 670-donor mean. When HLA alleles, especially DR and DQ, strongly co-occurred, attributing TCR associations to individual alleles was difficult. A cluster of highly shared sequence variants was judged likely to be a technical artifact of the sequencing pipeline. Because HLA typing was missing for some donors at each locus, association tests included only the typed subset. The classifier was reported to diagnose cytomegalovirus status with high specificity and sensitivity in both the original cohort and the validation cohort. A few of the identified cytomegalovirus-associated TCR beta chains were confirmed in vitro to be specific for cytomegalovirus antigens. Most TCR sequences were observed very rarely across donors, whereas some public TCRs were present in many individuals. CMV serostatus was the only immune exposure information available for the cohort. Sequencing depth was assumed to be roughly uniform across donors in the presence/absence analyses, though that assumption may not hold.

The CDR3 runs 19 amino acids, cysteine and phenylalanine included. Of all the DNA, just the CDR3 is kept, 57 bases in frame from base 1. Compared with germline, V lacks 5 bases and J lacks 5 bases; bases without a gene match: 23. The germline V gene encodes CDR1 PRHDT and CDR2 FYEKMQ (reference sequence). In total, just over 650 healthy bone marrow donors made up the cohort. Cohort members were all nominally healthy when sampled, although unrecorded immune exposures were likely present. The donor was CMV seropositive and belonged to the group of 250 to 350 seropositive cohort members. Each donor provided a peripheral blood sample, and peripheral blood mononuclear cells were used for TCR beta sequencing. Genomic DNA was extracted from the blood cell samples with the Qiagen DNeasy Blood Extraction Kit. Turning to this clone: Which antigen it targets is not known. No per-base quality is available; no much larger clone lies one base away.

The library came from the immunoSEQ multiplex PCR assay. For the multiplex PCR, a mixture combining 60 forward primers for TCR Vbeta segments and 13 reverse primers for TCR Jbeta segments was used. Amplification of the CDR3 region of rearranged TCR beta genes was performed with a multiplex PCR assay on genomic DNA. The Illumina HiSeq System was used to sequence the amplified TCR beta libraries as 87-base-pair reads. The source study handled its data this way. In a later analysis, about 80 million unique TCR beta chains were counted across the 500 to 850 repertoires, and around 10 million of these chains were shared by at least two donors. Raw reads were error-corrected and collapsed into unique sequences with a nearest-neighbor algorithm that merged closely related sequences to remove PCR and sequencing errors. CDR3 sequences were aligned to IMGT reference sequences to assign V, D and J gene segments. For a sequence to be retained, at least a six-nucleotide match to both a V gene segment and a J gene segment was required. A rearrangement counted as productive if the CDR3 had no stop codons and remained in frame with V and J, and every other rearrangement counted as non-productive. Following IMGT convention, CDR3 was defined as the stretch from the second conserved V-encoded cysteine up to the conserved J-encoded phenylalanine. The earlier analysis of some 550 of the donors excluded any sequence lacking an unambiguous match to a single V gene segment. In an earlier analysis of approximately 610 of the donors, V segments were called functional above 56.7% productive rearrangements and were called segregating when the between-donor standard deviation exceeded 5%. A statistical classification framework was built for diagnosing cytomegalovirus status from the catalog of TCR beta chain sequences. In a later analysis, TCR nucleotide sequences were compared against IMGT/GENE-DB human TR gene sequences so that V and J genes could be assigned. In a later analysis, CDR3 sequences and most-parsimonious VDJ recombination scenarios were assigned using the TCRdist pipeline. A later analysis defined each TCR beta chain by its CDR3 amino acid sequence plus V-gene family, and excluded reads lacking a unique V-gene family. To address suspected cross-contamination and a sequencing artifact, a later analysis removed roughly 580 highly shared, low-generation-probability nucleotide sequences. In a later analysis, a clonal expansion index for each public chain was calculated from normalized within-repertoire ranks of inferred template counts. In a later analysis, generation probabilities were computed with a VDJ recombination model fitted to out-of-frame rearrangements, and the resulting probabilities were checked against IGoR. Hypergeometric tests were used in a later analysis to score TCR-TCR, TCR-HLA and TCR-CMV co-occurrence, with a repertoire-size bias correction applied to the TCR pairs. A later analysis estimated false discovery rates by permuting HLA or CMV assignments 20 times. In a later analysis, co-occurring TCRs were grouped using DBSCAN, and TCRdist sequence similarity was added for clustering within HLA-allele-positive subsets. For co-occurrence clustering, repertoires with fewer than 30,000 or more than 120,000 public chains were excluded, along with 4 to 6 repertoires with anomalous nucleotide sharing. Held by TCRdb, this immuneACCESS table contains in-frame sequences only and omits some clones. Under half of the omission traces to an unresolved V gene where checked; the cause of the rest is unknown. V, J and clone size reflect that table, while D and trimming were determined from the DNA. The sample has about 160,000 clones on record, about 72% of them singletons. 2% to 2.5% of the sample comes from the top ten.

The source of this sequence is a man between 50 and 59 years old in good health and CMV-seropositive. Recombination connected TRBV13 to TRBJ1-1; TRBD1 aligns with 7 central bases. Sequenced input: PBMCs. The sequence in DNA is TGTGCCAGCAGCCTAGTAGGCTCCAGGACAGGTCAAAGTTGGACTGAAGCTTTCTTT. This is translated as CASSLVGSRTGQSWTEAFF.